This T cell receptor beta chain stems from a study of blood T cell repertoires in COVID-19. Study-level background: Samples representing acute and convalescent COVID-19 were sourced from the United States, Italy and Spain. From T cells, B-cell-depleted T cells, or PBMCs came the material, which was cDNA or gDNA.

Under the authors' procedure: Estimates of nucleated cell counts were drawn from the amplification of reference gene primers. Sequencing was performed with immunoSEQ multiplex PCR; in TCRdb, only in-frame clones are kept and a portion is missing. The V and J calls and clone size come from that table; D and trimming were worked out from the DNA. The sample holds approximately 120,000 clones, around 83% seen once. The V gene end was trimmed by 4 bases and the J gene end by 0 bases; junction bases not matched to a gene: 8. The length of the CDR3 is 16 residues. In germline, CDR1 is MNHEY, CDR2 SVGAGI. The TCR was taken from an elderly woman with active or convalescent COVID-19. This rearrangement joins TRBV6-5 to TRBJ1-1, with TRBD1 matching over 7 bases. Specimen: peripheral blood. The CDR3 loop is CASSFRQGYMNTEAFF. As DNA, the CDR3 is TGTGCCAGCAGTTTTCGACAGGGTTATATGAACACTGAAGCTTTCTTT.